This T cell receptor beta chain was identified during a study of T cell changes during pregnancy in multiple sclerosis. CDR3 length equals 13 residues. V was pared by 7 bases and J by 4 bases, with 1 base of the junction left unmatched. Germline V CDR1 and CDR2: SGHTA, FQGNSA. The method was immunoSEQ multiplex PCR; TCRdb's version includes in-frame clones alone and lacks a portion of them. Of about 69,000 clones listed, under 95% were seen once; the top ten hold approximately 1.5%. The gene calls are TRBV7-2 and TRBJ1-6; TRBD1 matches at 7 bases. The receptor was derived from a female donor with multiple sclerosis, enrolled in a pregnancy study. Sample: peripheral blood, taken in the third trimester of pregnancy. The CDR3 region is CASTGQYNSPLHF. The CDR3, as DNA: TGTGCCAGCACGGGACAGTATAATTCACCCCTCCACTTT.